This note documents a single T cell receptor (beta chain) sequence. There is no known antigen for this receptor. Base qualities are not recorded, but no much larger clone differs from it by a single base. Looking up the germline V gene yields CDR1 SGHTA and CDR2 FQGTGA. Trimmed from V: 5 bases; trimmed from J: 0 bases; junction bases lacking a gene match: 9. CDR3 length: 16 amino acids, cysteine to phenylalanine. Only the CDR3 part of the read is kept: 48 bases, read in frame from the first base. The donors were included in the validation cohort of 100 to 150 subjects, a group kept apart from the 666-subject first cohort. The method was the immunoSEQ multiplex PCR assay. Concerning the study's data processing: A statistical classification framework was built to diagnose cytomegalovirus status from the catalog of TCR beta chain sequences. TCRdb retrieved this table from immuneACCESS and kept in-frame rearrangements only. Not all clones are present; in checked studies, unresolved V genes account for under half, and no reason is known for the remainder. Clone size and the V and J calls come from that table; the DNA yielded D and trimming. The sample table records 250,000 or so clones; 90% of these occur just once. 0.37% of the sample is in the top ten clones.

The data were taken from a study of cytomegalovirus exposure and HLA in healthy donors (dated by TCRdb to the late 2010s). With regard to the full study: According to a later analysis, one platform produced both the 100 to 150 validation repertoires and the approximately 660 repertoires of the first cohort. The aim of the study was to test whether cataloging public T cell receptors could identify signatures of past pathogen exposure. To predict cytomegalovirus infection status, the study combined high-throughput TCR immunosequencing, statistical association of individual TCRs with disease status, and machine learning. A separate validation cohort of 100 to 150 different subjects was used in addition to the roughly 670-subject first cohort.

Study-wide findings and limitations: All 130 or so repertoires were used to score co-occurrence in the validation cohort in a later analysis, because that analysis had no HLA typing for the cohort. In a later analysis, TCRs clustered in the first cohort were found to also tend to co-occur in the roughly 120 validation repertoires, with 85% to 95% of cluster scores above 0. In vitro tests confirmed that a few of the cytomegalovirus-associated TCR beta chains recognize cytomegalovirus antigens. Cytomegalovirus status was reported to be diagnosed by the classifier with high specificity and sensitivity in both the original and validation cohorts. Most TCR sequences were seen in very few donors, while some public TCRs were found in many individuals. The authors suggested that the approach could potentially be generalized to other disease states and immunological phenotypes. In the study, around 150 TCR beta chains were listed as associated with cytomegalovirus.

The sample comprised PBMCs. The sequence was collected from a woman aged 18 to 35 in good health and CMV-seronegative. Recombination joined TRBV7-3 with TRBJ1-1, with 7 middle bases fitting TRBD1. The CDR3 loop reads CASSQSRDSLNTEAFF. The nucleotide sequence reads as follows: TGTGCCAGCAGCCAGTCCCGGGACAGCTTGAACACTGAAGCTTTCTTT.